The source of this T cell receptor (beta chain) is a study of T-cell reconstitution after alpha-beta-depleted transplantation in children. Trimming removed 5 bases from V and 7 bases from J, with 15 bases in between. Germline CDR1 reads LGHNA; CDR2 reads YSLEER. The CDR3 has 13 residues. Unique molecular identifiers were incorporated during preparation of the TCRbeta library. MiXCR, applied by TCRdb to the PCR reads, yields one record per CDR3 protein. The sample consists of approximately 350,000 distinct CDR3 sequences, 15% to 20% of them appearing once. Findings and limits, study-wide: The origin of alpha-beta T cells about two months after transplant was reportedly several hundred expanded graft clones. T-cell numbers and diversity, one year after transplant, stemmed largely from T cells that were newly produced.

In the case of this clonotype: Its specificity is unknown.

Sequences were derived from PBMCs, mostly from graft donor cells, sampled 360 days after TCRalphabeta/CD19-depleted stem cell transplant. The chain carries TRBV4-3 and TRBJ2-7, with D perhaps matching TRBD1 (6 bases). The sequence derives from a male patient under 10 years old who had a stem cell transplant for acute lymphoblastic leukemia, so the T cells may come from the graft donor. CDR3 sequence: CASSTGLGTEQYF. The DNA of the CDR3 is TGCGCCAGCAGCACAGGACTCGGGACAGAGCAGTACTTC.